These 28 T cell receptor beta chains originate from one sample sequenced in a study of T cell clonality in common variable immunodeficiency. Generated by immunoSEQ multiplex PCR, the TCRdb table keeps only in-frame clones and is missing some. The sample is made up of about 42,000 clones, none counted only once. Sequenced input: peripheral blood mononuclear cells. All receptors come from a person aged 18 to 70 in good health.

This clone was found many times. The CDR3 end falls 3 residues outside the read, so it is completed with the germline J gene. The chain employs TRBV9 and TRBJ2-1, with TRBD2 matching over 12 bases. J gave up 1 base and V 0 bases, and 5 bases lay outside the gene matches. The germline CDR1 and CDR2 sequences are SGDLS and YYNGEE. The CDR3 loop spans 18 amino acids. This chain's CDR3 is CASSVGASGRVSYNEQFF. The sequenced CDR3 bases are TGTGCCAGCAGCGTAGGGGCTAGCGGGAGGGTATCCTACAATGAG. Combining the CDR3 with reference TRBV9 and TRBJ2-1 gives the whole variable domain DSGVTQTPKHLITATGQRVTLRCSPRSGDLSVYWYQQSLDQGLQFLIQYYNGEERAKGNILERFSAQQFPDLHSELNLSSLELGDSALYFCASSVGASGRVSYNEQFFGPGTRLTVL.

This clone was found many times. Here the CDR3 reads CASRLGPVYGYTF. CDR3 DNA, as far as it was read: TGTGCCAGCAGGTTGGGGCCTGTTTATGGC. The chain is built from TRBV6-2 or TRBV6-3 and TRBJ1-2; a possible D gene is TRBD1 (5 bases). The read halts 3 residues ahead of the CDR3 end, with the missing end drawn from the germline J gene. CDR3 length: 13 residues. Trimming shortened V by 6 bases and J by 5 bases, and 13 bases separated the two germline ends. Germline V CDR1 and CDR2: MNHEY, SVGEGT.

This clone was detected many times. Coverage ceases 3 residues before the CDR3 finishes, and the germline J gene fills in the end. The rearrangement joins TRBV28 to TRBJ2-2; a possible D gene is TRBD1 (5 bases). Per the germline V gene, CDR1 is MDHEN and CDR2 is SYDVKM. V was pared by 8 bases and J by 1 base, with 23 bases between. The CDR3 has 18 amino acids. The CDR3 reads CASWSFGQNPGNTGELFF. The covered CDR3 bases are TGTGCCAGCTGGTCCTTCGGACAAAACCCAGGGAACACCGGGGAG. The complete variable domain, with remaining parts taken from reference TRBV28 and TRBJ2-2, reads DVKVTQSSRYLVKRTGEKVFLECVQDMDHENMFWYRQDPGLGLRLIYFSYDVKMKEKGDIPEGYSVSREKKERFSLILESASTNQTSMYLCASWSFGQNPGNTGELFFGEGSRLTVL.

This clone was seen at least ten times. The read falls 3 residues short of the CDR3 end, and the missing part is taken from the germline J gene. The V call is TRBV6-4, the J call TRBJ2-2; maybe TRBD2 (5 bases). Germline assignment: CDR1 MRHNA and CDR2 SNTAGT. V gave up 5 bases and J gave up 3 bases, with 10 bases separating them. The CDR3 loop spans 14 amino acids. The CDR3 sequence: CASSLARDTGELFF. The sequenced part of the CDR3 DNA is TGTGCCAGCAGTCTAGCACGGGACACCGGGGAG.

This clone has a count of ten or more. The sequenced CDR3 bases are TGCGCCAGCAGCCCCAAGCAGGGTGGGTACGAG. Amino acid sequence: CASSPKQGGYE. The complete CDR3 sequence is CASSPKQGGYEQYF. The V gene is TRBV4-1, the J gene TRBJ2-7; possible D gene TRBD1, 5 bases. The read terminates 3 residues before the CDR3 end, so the remaining end is supplied by the germline J gene. Germline assignment: CDR1 MGHRA and CDR2 YSYEKL. This CDR3 comprises 14 residues. The V gene lost 4 bases and the J gene lost 4 bases, with 14 bases spanning the gap.

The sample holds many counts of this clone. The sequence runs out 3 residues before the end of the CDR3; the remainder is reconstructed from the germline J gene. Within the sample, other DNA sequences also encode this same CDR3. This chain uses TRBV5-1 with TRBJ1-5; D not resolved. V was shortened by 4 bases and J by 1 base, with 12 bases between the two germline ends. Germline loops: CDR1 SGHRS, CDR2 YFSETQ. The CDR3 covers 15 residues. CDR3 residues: CASSLEGGSNQPQHF. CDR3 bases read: TGCGCCAGCAGCCTGGAGGGTGGGAGCAATCAGCCC.

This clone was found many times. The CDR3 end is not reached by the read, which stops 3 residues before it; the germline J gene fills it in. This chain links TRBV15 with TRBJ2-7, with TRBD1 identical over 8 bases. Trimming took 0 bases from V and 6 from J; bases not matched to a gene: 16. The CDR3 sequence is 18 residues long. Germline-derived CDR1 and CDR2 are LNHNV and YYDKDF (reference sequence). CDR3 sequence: CATSRDLGTGGILSEQYF. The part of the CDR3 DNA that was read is TGTGCCACCAGCAGAGATCTAGGAACAGGGGGGATCCTAAGCGAG.

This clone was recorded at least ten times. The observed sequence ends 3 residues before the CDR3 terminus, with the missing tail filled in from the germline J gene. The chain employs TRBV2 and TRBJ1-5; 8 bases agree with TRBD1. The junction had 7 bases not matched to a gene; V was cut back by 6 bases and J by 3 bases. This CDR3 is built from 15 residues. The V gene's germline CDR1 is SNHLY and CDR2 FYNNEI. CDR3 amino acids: CASSVGQAPNQPQHF. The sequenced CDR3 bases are TGTGCCAGCAGCGTGGGACAGGCCCCCAATCAGCCC.

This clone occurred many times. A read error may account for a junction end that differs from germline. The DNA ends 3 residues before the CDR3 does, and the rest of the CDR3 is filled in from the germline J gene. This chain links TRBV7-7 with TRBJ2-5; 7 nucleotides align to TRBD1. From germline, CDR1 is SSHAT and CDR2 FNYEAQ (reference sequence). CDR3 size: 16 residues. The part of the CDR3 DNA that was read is TGTGCTAGCAGCTTAGGGGGCCCATCCAATCAAGAGACC. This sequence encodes CASSLGGPSNQET. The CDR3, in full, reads CASSLGGPSNQETQYF.

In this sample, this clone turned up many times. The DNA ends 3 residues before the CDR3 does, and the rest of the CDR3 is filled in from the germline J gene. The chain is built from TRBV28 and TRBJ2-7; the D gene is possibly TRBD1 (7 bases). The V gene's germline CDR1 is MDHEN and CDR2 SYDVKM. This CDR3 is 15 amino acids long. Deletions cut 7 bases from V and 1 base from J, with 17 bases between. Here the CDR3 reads CASTPRGAPSYEQYF. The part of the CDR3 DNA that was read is TGTGCCAGCACCCCCAGGGGGGCCCCATCCTACGAG.

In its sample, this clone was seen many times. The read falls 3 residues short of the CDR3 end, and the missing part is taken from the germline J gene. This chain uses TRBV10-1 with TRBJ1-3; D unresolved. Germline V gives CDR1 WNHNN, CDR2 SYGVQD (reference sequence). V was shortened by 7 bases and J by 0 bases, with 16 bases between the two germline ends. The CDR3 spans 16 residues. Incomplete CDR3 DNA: TGCGCCAGCAAAAAAATCAGGCCCTACTCTGGAAACACC. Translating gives CASKKIRPYSGNT. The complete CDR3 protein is CASKKIRPYSGNTIYF.

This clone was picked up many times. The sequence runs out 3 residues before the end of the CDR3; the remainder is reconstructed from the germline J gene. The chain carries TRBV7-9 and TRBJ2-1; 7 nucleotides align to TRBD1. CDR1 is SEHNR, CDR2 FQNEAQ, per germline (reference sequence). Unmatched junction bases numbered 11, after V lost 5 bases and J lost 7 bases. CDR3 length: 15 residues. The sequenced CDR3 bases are TGTGCCAGCAGCGACACGGGACAGCGATCTAATGAG. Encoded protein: CASSDTGQRSNE. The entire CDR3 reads CASSDTGQRSNEQFF.

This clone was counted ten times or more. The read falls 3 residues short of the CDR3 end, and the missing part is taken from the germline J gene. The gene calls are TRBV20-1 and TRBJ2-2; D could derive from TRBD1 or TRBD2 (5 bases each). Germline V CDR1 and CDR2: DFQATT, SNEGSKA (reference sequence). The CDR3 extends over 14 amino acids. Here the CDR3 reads CSAIPQGVNPPLFF. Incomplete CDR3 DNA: TGCAGTGCTATACCGCAGGGAGTTAATCCACCG.

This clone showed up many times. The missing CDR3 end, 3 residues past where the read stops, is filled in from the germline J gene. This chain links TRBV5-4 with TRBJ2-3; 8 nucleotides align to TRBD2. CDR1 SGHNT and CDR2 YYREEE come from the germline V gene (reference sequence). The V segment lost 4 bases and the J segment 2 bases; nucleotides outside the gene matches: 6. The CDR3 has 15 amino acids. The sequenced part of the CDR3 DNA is TGTGCCAGCAGCCGTACTAGCGGCCTCACAGATACG. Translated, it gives CASSRTSGLTDT. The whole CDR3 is CASSRTSGLTDTQYF.

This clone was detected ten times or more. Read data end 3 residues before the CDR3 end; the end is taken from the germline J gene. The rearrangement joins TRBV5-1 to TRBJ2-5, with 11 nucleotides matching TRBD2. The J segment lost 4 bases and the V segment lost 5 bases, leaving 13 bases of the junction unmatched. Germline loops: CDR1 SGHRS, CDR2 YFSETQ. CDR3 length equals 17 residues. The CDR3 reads CASRPRSSGRAGETQYF. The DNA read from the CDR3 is TGCGCCAGCAGGCCCCGGAGTAGCGGGAGGGCCGGAGAGACC.

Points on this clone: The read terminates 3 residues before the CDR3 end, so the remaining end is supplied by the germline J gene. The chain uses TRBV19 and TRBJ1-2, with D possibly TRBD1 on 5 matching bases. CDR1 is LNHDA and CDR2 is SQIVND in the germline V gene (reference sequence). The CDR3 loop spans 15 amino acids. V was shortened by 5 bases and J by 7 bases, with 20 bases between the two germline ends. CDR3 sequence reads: CASSSTGTQSLGYTF. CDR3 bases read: TGTGCCAGTAGTTCTACCGGGACTCAAAGCCTTGGC.

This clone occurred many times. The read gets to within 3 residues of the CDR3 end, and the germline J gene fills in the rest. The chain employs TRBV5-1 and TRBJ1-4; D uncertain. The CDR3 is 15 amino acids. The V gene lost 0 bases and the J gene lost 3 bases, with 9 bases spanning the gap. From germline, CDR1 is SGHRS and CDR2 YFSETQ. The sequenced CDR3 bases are TGCGCCAGCAGCTTGGGACACTCGCCTAATGAAAAA. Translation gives CASSLGHSPNEK. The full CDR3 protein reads CASSLGHSPNEKLFF.

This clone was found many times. This CDR3 is CSAQLGWGGNEQFF. The sequenced CDR3 bases are TGCAGTGCTCAACTCGGGTGGGGGGGCAATGAG. This sequence joins TRBV20-1 and TRBJ2-1; 7 positions match TRBD2. The read ends 3 residues early relative to the CDR3; the germline J gene fills the gap. CDR1 DFQATT and CDR2 SNEGSKA come from the germline V gene (reference sequence). The CDR3 spans 14 residues. After removal of 5 bases from V and 6 bases from J, the junction contained 10 bases not matched to a gene.

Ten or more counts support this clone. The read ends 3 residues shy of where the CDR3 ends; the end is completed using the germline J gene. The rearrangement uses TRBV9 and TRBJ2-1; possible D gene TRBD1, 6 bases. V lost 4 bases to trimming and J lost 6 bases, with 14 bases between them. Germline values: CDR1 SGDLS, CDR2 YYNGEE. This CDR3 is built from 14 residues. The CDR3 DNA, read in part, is TGTGCCAGCAGCCCCTTCTCAGGGGTCAATGAG. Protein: CASSPFSGVNE. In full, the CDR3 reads CASSPFSGVNEQFF.

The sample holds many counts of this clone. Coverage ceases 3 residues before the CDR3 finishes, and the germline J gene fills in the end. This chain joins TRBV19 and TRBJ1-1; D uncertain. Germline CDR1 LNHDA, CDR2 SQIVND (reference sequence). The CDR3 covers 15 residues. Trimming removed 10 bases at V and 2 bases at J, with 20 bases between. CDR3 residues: CATRVAALRNTEAFF. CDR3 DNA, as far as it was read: TGTGCCACCCGGGTGGCAGCCCTTAGAAACACTGAA. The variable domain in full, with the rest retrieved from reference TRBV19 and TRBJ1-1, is DGGITQSPKYLFRKEGQNVTLSCEQNLNHDAMYWYRQDPGQGLRLIYYSQIVNDFQKGDIAEGYSVSREKKESFPLTVTSAQKNPTAFYLCATRVAALRNTEAFFGQGTRLTVV.

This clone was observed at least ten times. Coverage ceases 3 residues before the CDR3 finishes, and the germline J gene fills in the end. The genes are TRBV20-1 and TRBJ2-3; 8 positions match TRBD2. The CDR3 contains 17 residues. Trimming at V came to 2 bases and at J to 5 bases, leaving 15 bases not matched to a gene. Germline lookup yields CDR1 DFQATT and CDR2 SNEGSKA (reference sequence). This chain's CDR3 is CSARRSRGREGQDTQYF. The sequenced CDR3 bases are TGCAGTGCTAGACGTTCTAGGGGTCGGGAGGGCCAAGATACG.

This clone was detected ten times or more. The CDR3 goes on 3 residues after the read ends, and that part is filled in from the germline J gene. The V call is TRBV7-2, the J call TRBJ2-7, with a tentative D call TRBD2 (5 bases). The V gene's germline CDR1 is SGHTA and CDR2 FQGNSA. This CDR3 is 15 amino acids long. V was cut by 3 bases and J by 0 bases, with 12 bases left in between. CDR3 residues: CASSFRSESSYEQYF. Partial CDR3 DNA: TGTGCCAGCAGCTTCCGTAGCGAGAGCTCCTACGAG.

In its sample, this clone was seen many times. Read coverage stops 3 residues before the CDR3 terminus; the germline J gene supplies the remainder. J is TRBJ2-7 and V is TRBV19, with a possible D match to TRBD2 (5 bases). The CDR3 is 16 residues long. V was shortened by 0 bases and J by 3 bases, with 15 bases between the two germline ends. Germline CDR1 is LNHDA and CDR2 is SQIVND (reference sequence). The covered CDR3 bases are TGTGCCAGTAGTATAGATCTTCGAGCGGCCCTCTACGAG. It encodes CASSIDLRAALYE. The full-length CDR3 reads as CASSIDLRAALYEQYF. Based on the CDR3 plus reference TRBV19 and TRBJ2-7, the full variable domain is DGGITQSPKYLFRKEGQNVTLSCEQNLNHDAMYWYRQDPGQGLRLIYYSQIVNDFQKGDIAEGYSVSREKKESFPLTVTSAQKNPTAFYLCASSIDLRAALYEQYFGPGTRLTVT.

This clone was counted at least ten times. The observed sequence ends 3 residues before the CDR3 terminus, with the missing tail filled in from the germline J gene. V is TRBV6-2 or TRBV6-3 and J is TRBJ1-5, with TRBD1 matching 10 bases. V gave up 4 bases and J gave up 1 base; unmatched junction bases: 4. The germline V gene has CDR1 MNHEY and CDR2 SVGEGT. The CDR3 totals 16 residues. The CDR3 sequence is CASSFWTGGSNQPQHF. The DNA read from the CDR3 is TGTGCCAGCAGTTTTTGGACAGGGGGGAGCAATCAGCCC.

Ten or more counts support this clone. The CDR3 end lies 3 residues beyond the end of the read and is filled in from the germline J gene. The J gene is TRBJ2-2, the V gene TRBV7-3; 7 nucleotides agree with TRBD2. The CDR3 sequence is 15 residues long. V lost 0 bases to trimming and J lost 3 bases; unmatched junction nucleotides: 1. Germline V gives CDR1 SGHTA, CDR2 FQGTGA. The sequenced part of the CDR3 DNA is TGTGCCAGCAGCTTAACTAGCGGGTACACCGGGGAG. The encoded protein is CASSLTSGYTGE. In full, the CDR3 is CASSLTSGYTGELFF.

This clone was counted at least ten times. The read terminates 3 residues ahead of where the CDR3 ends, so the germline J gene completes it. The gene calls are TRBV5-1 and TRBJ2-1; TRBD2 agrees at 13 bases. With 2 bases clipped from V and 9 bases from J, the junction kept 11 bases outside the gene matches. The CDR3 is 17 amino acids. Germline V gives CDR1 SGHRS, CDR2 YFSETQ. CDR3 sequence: CASSLPSGTSGTAEQFF. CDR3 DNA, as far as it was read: TGCGCCAGCAGCTTACCATCCGGGACTAGCGGGACGGCTGAG.

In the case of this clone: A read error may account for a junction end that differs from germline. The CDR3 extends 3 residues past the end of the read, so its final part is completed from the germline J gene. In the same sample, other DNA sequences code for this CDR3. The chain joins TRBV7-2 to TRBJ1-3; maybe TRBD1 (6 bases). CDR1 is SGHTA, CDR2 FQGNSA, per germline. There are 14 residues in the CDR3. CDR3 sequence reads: CASSSQGPGNTIYF. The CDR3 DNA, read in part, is TGTGCCAGCAGCTCTCAGGGGCCTGGAAACACA. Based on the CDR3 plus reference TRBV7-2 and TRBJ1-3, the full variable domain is GAGVSQSPSNKVTEKGKDVELRCDPISGHTALYWYRQSLGQGLEFLIYFQGNSAPDKSGLPSDRFSAERTGGSVSTLTIQRTQQEDSAVYLCASSSQGPGNTIYFGEGSWLTVV.

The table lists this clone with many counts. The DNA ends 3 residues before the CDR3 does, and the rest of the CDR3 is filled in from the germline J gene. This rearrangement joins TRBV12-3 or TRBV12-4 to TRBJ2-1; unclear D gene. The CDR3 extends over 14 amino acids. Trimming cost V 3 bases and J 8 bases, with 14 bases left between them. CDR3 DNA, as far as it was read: TGTGCCAGCAGTTTTGTAGGGTTTATGGATGAG. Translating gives CASSFVGFMDE. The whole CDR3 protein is CASSFVGFMDEQFF.